This T cell receptor beta chain was sequenced in a study of blood T cell repertoires in COVID-19. Study-wide background: Spain, Italy and the United States supplied samples that represented acute and convalescent COVID-19. PBMCs, B-cell-depleted T cells, or T cells were the source of the cDNA or gDNA that made up the material.

In the original processing: Researchers report that nucleated cell counts were estimated from reference gene primer amplification. Repertoires were generated with immunoSEQ multiplex PCR, while TCRdb's copy carries only in-frame clones and drops some. V and J calls and clone size are as listed in that table; D and trimming were resolved from the DNA. The sample contains roughly 14,000 clones, roughly four fifths of which appear only once. With V trimmed by 7 bases and J by 4 bases, 13 bases remained unmatched. Germline V gene lookup returns CDR1 SQVTM and CDR2 ANQGSEA. This CDR3 contains 16 residues.

This receptor was obtained from a boy between 2 and 10 years old with active or convalescent COVID-19. The chain couples TRBV29-1 to TRBJ2-5; 12 positions match TRBD2. The specimen was peripheral blood. The CDR3 is CSGQTSGSIRRETQYF. The DNA for the CDR3 is TGCAGCGGCCAGACTAGCGGGAGCATAAGACGAGAGACCCAGTACTTC.